This T cell receptor beta chain was observed in a study of cytomegalovirus exposure and HLA in healthy donors. To note about this clone: Its antigen is unknown.

This PCR relied on a set of 60 Vbeta primers and 13 Jbeta primers. Produced via immunoSEQ multiplex PCR; TCRdb's table is partial and in-frame only. The table lists some 200,000 clones, about an eighth of them singletons, with approximately 7.8% in the top ten. Study-level findings and limits: Association of a missense DCLRE1C variant with TCR beta V- and J-gene trimming was reported in a later analysis.

The CDR3 has 16 amino acids. V lost 7 bases and J lost 6, with 24 bases in between. The germline gives CDR1 SGHTA, CDR2 FQGNSA. The receptor was isolated from a man aged 45 to 65 in good health and CMV-seropositive. The chain couples TRBV7-2 to TRBJ1-1, with a possible D match to TRBD1 (6 bases). What was sequenced was PBMCs. The CDR3 DNA follows: TGTGCCAGCATCCAGACCGGTAGGGGGAGTTTCGCTGAAGCTTTCTTT. Its translation: CASIQTGRGSFAEAFF.